This T cell receptor (beta chain) derives from a study of T cells in Graves' hyperthyroidism and ophthalmopathy. There were TCR beta CDR3 regions amplified from RNA transcripts. Using the HTBI primer set, a first-round RT-PCR was run on the TCR CDR3. TCRdb processed the multiplex PCR reads anew with MiXCR; each CDR3 protein has one entry. This table holds fewer than 350,000 distinct CDR3 sequences, over 15% found once. This clonotype was seen many times. Trimming removed 3 bases from V and 2 bases from J; junction bases left unmatched: 10. The length of the CDR3 is 16 residues. Germline V lookup: CDR1 MDHEN, CDR2 SYDVKM.

This chain links TRBV28 with TRBJ2-7; 7 bases agree with TRBD2. The sequence came from a woman in her 40s with Graves' ophthalmopathy. Sequencing input: blood. DNA of the CDR3: TGTGCCAGCAGTTTTGGGATCCGGGACTATACCTACGAGCAGTACTTC. Its translation: CASSFGIRDYTYEQYF.